Sequencing of this TCR beta chain was carried out in a study of tumor-infiltrating lymphocytes in oesophageal squamous cell carcinoma. Per the germline V gene, CDR1 is MNHNS and CDR2 is SASEGT. With 5 bases removed from V and 4 bases from J, the gap between germline ends came to 18 bases. The CDR3 is 16 residues long. In its sample, this clonotype is medium-sized. MiXCR, applied by TCRdb to the PCR reads, yields one record per CDR3 protein. This sample carries roughly 3,800 distinct CDR3 sequences, roughly a fifth of them seen once, and the ten largest clones take about 50%. This sequence joins TRBV6-1 and TRBJ2-1, with D possibly matching TRBD1 (6 bases). Sequencing input: normal esophageal tissue next to the tumor. The TCR sequence derives from a male donor with esophageal squamous cell carcinoma. CDR3 sequence reads: CASSLPEGDGYNEQFF. CDR3 nucleotide sequence: TGTGCCAGCAGTTTACCTGAGGGGGATGGGTACAATGAGCAGTTCTTC.